One and the same sample provided the 8 T cell receptor beta chains below, sequenced in a study of Ad26.COV2.S vaccination and SARS-CoV-2 variants. The table came from immunoSEQ multiplex PCR; TCRdb's copy has only in-frame clones and leaves some out. This repertoire shows just over 350,000 clones, about 85% found once; its top ten account for about 3.5%. Sample treatment: roughly 20 received Ad26.COV2.S at low or high dose, single or two shots; about 5 received placebo; per-sample allocation not given. It was on day 63 after the first vaccine or placebo injection that samples were taken. The specimen comprised peripheral blood, sampled in a trial of Ad26.COV2.S vaccine versus placebo. The receptors originated from a person aged 18-60 years who received the Ad26.COV2.S COVID-19 vaccine or a placebo.

This clone was detected once. The chain joins TRBV4-3 to TRBJ2-7; 9 positions agree with TRBD2. CDR3 length: 17 residues. In germline, CDR1 is LGHNA, CDR2 YSLEER. After removal of 0 bases from V and 2 bases from J, the junction contained 8 bases not matched to a gene. The CDR3 spells CASSQETGTSHAYEQYF. In DNA form, the CDR3 reads TGCGCCAGCAGCCAAGAAACCGGGACTAGCCACGCCTACGAGCAGTACTTC.

This sequence joins TRBV11-3 and TRBJ2-3; 12 nucleotides line up with TRBD1. Trimming removed 4 bases from V and 6 bases from J; junction bases left unmatched: 2. CDR1 SGHNT and CDR2 YENEEA come from the germline V gene. The CDR3 covers 14 residues. CDR3 DNA sequence: TGTGCCAGCAGCTCCGGGACAGGGGGCGATACGCAGTATTTT. It yields the protein CASSSGTGGDTQYF.

The chain uses TRBV24-1 and TRBJ2-5; possible D gene TRBD2, 5 bases. Germline CDR1 and CDR2: KGHDR and SFDVKD. Between the trimmed V and J ends, which lost 6 bases and 5 bases, there was a span of 21 bases. The CDR3 runs 16 residues. This CDR3 reads CATSISLPGFAETQYF. The DNA of the CDR3 is TGTGCCACCAGTATAAGTTTGCCGGGATTCGCGGAGACCCAGTACTTC.

The chain links TRBV5-1 to TRBJ2-7; 10 nucleotides align to TRBD2. The CDR3 loop spans 15 amino acids. Per germline, CDR1 SGHRS and CDR2 YFSETQ. V dropped 4 bases and J dropped 7; count of bases not matched to a gene: 11. This CDR3 reads CASSVVAGGLGEQYF. The CDR3 bases are TGCGCCAGCAGCGTCGTAGCGGGAGGCCTGGGGGAGCAGTACTTC.

V usage is TRBV28 and J usage is TRBJ2-1; 10 nucleotides agree with TRBD2. V lost 4 bases to trimming and J lost 7 bases; unmatched junction nucleotides: 10. Looked up from germline, CDR1 is MDHEN and CDR2 is SYDVKM. CDR3 length equals 16 residues. CDR3 bases: TGTGCCAGCAGTTCAATCACTAGCGGGGCTATGAATGAGCAGTTCTTC. It codes for CASSSITSGAMNEQFF.

This clone was seen once. The rearrangement uses TRBV5-6 and TRBJ1-4; D unresolved. The CDR3 extends over 12 amino acids. Trimming shortened V by 2 bases and J by 7 bases, and 6 bases separated the two germline ends. Germline lookup yields CDR1 SGHDT and CDR2 YYEEEE. CDR3 amino acids: CASSLGVEKLFF. In nucleotides, the CDR3 is TGTGCCAGCAGCTTAGGCGTTGAAAAACTGTTTTTT.

This clone was seen ten or more times. The chain couples TRBV7-2 to TRBJ1-3, with TRBD1 identical over 8 bases. Losses at the gene ends were 1 base for V and 4 bases for J; bases not matched to a gene: 6. This CDR3 has 16 residues. Germline CDR1 is SGHTA and CDR2 is FQGNSA. In nucleotides, the CDR3 is TGTGCCAGCAGCTTAGTGGGGACAGGCGTGGGAAACACCATATATTTT. It translates to CASSLVGTGVGNTIYF.

The chain recombines TRBV6-2 or TRBV6-3 with TRBJ1-4; maybe TRBD1 (5 bases). Germline V lookup: CDR1 MNHEY, CDR2 SVGEGT. The V gene lost 1 base and the J gene lost 8 bases, with 11 bases spanning the gap. This CDR3 region has 14 residues. The CDR3 bases are TGTGCCAGCAGTTACTTCGGGGGAGACGAAAAACTGTTTTTT. Translated, it gives CASSYFGGDEKLFF.